The rows below give T cell receptor beta chains drawn from one sample of a study of blood T cell repertoires in COVID-19. Sequencing used immunoSEQ multiplex PCR; TCRdb keeps in-frame clones, though not all of them. The table has approximately 10,000 clones, roughly 70% seen once. Sequenced sample: peripheral blood. Receptors originate from a man in his sixties with COVID-19, enrolled during active disease. Both conserved end residues are trimmed from each CDR3.

J gene | CDR3 length | V gene | CDR3 protein
TRBJ1-1 | 11 | TRBV19 | ASSRERNTEAF
TRBJ2-1 | 16 | TRBV27 | ASSSIPLGGLTRAKQF
TRBJ1-5 | 10 | TRBV19 | ASSMGDQPQH
TRBJ1-2 | 15 | TRBV9 | ASSPSSGDRRNYGYT
TRBJ2-5 | 13 | TRBV7-9 | ASSQGQGLRETQY
TRBJ1-1 | 11 | TRBV29-1 | SVEGQGGTEAF
TRBJ1-5 | 13 | TRBV7-2 | ASSLAGGSNQPQH
TRBJ2-5 | 15 | TRBV7-2 | ASSISFSGGREETQY
TRBJ2-7 | 16 | TRBV6-1 | ASSEALRSSGSSYEQY
TRBJ2-4 | 10 | TRBV12-3/TRBV12-4 | ASGGGKNIQY
TRBJ1-2 | 11 | TRBV5-1 | ASSPDSGGGYT
TRBJ1-6 | 13 | TRBV6-5 | ASSWGTGENSPLH
TRBJ1-5 | 12 | TRBV27 | ASSLTGSNQPQH
TRBJ2-1 | 13 | TRBV9 | ASSEGLAVHNEQF
TRBJ2-7 | 12 | TRBV5-1 | ASSLVGTGDEQY
TRBJ1-1 | 14 | TRBV11-2 | ASSFYLGLLNTEAF
TRBJ2-7 | 12 | TRBV6-6 | ASSYRVTAYEQY
TRBJ1-5 | 13 | TRBV6-5 | ASKRQGNGNQPQH
TRBJ2-3 | 14 | TRBV7-6 | ASSLGAGRGIDTQY
TRBJ1-2 | 12 | TRBV6-5 | ASSQAGTNYGYT
TRBJ2-3 | 12 | TRBV3-1/TRBV3-2 | ASSQEGRGDTQY
TRBJ2-6 | 15 | TRBV27 | ASSPLAGASGANVLT
TRBJ1-1 | 13 | TRBV3-1/TRBV3-2 | ASSYGQQVDTEAF
TRBJ2-5 | 11 | TRBV3-1/TRBV3-2 | ASSQGGGETQY
TRBJ1-3 | 13 | TRBV3-1/TRBV3-2 | ASSQDAGWGNTIY
TRBJ1-4 | 12 | TRBV7-9 | ATGGTGPNEKLF
TRBJ1-5 | 14 | TRBV5-5 | ASSLRAAYSNQPQH
TRBJ2-2 | 12 | TRBV20-1 | SASADTNTGELF
TRBJ1-2 | 11 | TRBV7-9 | ASTLTEQVGYT
TRBJ1-1 | 13 | TRBV4-1 | ASSQRDRGPTEAF
TRBJ1-5 | 11 | TRBV4-2 | ASSQGLAQPQH
TRBJ2-5 | 12 | TRBV2 | ASSDLAVAETQY
TRBJ2-5 | 15 | TRBV3-1/TRBV3-2 | ASRTRTNELYQETQY
TRBJ1-4 | 13 | TRBV5-4 | ASSLGGSTDEKLF
TRBJ2-3 | 14 | TRBV5-1 | ASSFLGSGGPDTQY
TRBJ2-1 | 10 | TRBV6-6 | ASKRDPHEQF
TRBJ1-1 | 12 | TRBV7-6 | ASSLEQGTAEAF
TRBJ2-3 | 15 | TRBV7-2 | ASSLEVTGVHTDTQY
TRBJ1-1 | 12 | TRBV18 | ASSLTTVLLEAF
TRBJ1-4 | 14 | TRBV3-1/TRBV3-2 | ASSQSSGTGAEKLF
TRBJ1-2 | 13 | TRBV16 | ASSQGQGAVYGYT
TRBJ2-5 | 15 | TRBV5-1 | ASSWGPSGAAQETQY
TRBJ1-1 | 11 | TRBV29-1 | SVTGILNTEAF
TRBJ2-2 | 18 | TRBV7-6 | ASSPWGGAGDVSSTGELF
TRBJ1-1 | 14 | TRBV6-4 | ASSVDQGVRNTEAF
TRBJ2-1 | 16 | TRBV7-6 | ASSPKPGQGISYNEQF
TRBJ2-1 | 13 | TRBV4-3 | ASSQDTSRESEQF
TRBJ1-6 | 11 | TRBV19 | ASSIAGNSPLH
TRBJ1-2 | 12 | TRBV5-4 | ASSLAGTGGGYT
TRBJ2-7 | 13 | TRBV15 | ATSRDLAGGPEQY
TRBJ2-7 | 13 | TRBV6-5 | ASRLSGTGANEQY
TRBJ1-2 | 6 | TRBV9 | ASSAQS
TRBJ1-5 | 15 | TRBV4-1 | ASSKPSGVGVRQPQH
TRBJ1-3 | 12 | TRBV3-1/TRBV3-2 | ASSHTGGENTIY
TRBJ2-1 | 15 | TRBV27 | ASSPLGLALSYNEQF
TRBJ1-1 | 13 | TRBV10-2 | ASSHITGGNTEAF